This T cell receptor (beta chain) was found in a study of blood T cell repertoires in COVID-19. Background on the study: The origin of the acute and convalescent COVID-19 samples was the United States, Italy and Spain.

This clone has more than one count but fewer than ten. Per the authors' pipeline: From reference gene primer amplification, estimates of nucleated cell counts were derived. Sequencing was performed with immunoSEQ multiplex PCR; in TCRdb, only in-frame clones are kept and a portion is missing. The V and J calls and the clone size are those of that table, but D and trimming were determined from the DNA. Of approximately 90,000 clones listed, about four fifths are singletons. Trimming removed 0 bases from V and 0 bases from J, with 12 bases in between. The CDR3 loop spans 16 amino acids. CDR1 LGHNA and CDR2 YNFKEQ come from the germline V gene.

The chain employs TRBV4-2 and TRBJ2-7; TRBD2 is a possible D gene (5 bases). Source material: peripheral blood. The receptor was isolated from a woman older than 75 with acute or convalescent COVID-19. The chain's CDR3 is CASSQDQRGSSYEQYF. Written as DNA, the CDR3 is TGTGCCAGCAGCCAAGATCAGCGAGGGAGCTCCTACGAGCAGTACTTC.